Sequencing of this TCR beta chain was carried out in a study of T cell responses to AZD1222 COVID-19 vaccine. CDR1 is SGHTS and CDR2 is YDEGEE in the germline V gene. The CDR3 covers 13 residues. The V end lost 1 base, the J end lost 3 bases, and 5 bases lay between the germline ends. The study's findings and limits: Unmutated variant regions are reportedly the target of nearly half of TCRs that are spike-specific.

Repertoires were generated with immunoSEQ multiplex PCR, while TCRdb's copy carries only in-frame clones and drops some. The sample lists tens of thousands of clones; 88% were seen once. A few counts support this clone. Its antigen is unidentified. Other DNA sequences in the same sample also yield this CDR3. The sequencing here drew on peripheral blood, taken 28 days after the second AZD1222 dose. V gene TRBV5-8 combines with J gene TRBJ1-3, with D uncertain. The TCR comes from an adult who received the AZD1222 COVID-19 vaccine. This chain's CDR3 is CASSLTIGNTIYF. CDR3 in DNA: TGTGCCAGCAGCTTGACGATTGGAAACACCATATATTTT.